A selection of T cell receptor beta chains follows, all from one sample in a study of Ad26.COV2.S vaccination and SARS-CoV-2 variants. Clones were read by immunoSEQ multiplex PCR, and TCRdb kept only the in-frame ones, dropping some. The sample carries some 420,000 clones, approximately 90% recorded once. The material sequenced was peripheral blood, taken in a trial of Ad26.COV2.S vaccine versus placebo. These receptors were collected from a person between 18 and 59 years old who received the Ad26.COV2.S COVID-19 vaccine or a placebo. Each CDR3 is given with its conserved first and last residue. Each record gives: clone size, J gene, D gene, V gene, CDR3 protein, CDR3 DNA. A D gene is named only where the DNA matches it firmly. Clone size is not always given. Where it is, it says once, few, many or a class for expanded clones.

clone size: NA
J gene: TRBJ2-6
D gene: TRBD1
V gene: TRBV18
CDR3 protein: CASSPNLTGGRSGANVLTF
CDR3 DNA: TGTGCCAGCTCACCAAACTTAACAGGGGGTCGCTCTGGGGCCAACGTCCTGACTTTC

clone size: NA
J gene: TRBJ1-1
D gene: NA
V gene: TRBV19
CDR3 protein: CASSVAYSTEAFF
CDR3 DNA: TGTGCCAGTAGTGTAGCTTATAGCACTGAAGCTTTCTTT

clone size: NA
J gene: TRBJ2-2
D gene: NA
V gene: TRBV20-1
CDR3 protein: CSAPTTGELFF
CDR3 DNA: TGCAGTGCTCCCACCACCGGGGAGCTGTTTTTT

clone size: NA
J gene: TRBJ2-3
D gene: TRBD1
V gene: TRBV7-6
CDR3 protein: CASSPPSTGDAFTWRSPDTQYF
CDR3 DNA: TGTGCCAGCAGCCCACCGTCTACAGGGGACGCTTTTACCTGGAGAAGTCCAGATACGCAGTATTTT

clone size: NA
J gene: TRBJ2-2
D gene: NA
V gene: TRBV7-6
CDR3 protein: CASSLEGLRTGELFF
CDR3 DNA: TGTGCCAGCAGCTTAGAAGGGTTGCGCACCGGGGAGCTGTTTTTT

clone size: NA
J gene: TRBJ1-5
D gene: NA
V gene: TRBV6-6
CDR3 protein: CASSYDRSNQPQHF
CDR3 DNA: TGTGCCAGCAGTTACGACAGGAGCAATCAGCCCCAGCATTTT

clone size: NA
J gene: TRBJ1-2
D gene: NA
V gene: TRBV28
CDR3 protein: CASSLTGRNYGYTF
CDR3 DNA: TGTGCCAGCAGTTTAACAGGGCGAAACTATGGCTACACCTTC

clone size: NA
J gene: TRBJ1-1
D gene: TRBD1
V gene: TRBV12-3/TRBV12-4
CDR3 protein: CASSFGQDREAFF
CDR3 DNA: TGTGCCAGCAGTTTCGGACAGGACCGAGAAGCTTTCTTT

clone size: NA
J gene: TRBJ2-6
D gene: NA
V gene: TRBV5-5
CDR3 protein: CASSPGVEGAASGANVLTF
CDR3 DNA: TGTGCCAGCAGCCCGGGGGTTGAGGGGGCGGCTTCTGGGGCCAACGTCCTGACTTTC

clone size: NA
J gene: TRBJ2-5
D gene: NA
V gene: TRBV7-9
CDR3 protein: CASKIGRQETQYF
CDR3 DNA: TGTGCCAGCAAGATTGGCCGGCAAGAGACCCAGTACTTC

clone size: NA
J gene: TRBJ2-3
D gene: NA
V gene: TRBV3-1/TRBV3-2
CDR3 protein: CASSQVGESTDTQYF
CDR3 DNA: TGTGCCAGCAGCCAAGTGGGGGAGAGCACAGATACGCAGTATTTT

clone size: NA
J gene: TRBJ2-1
D gene: NA
V gene: TRBV6-5
CDR3 protein: CASSRIGGNEQFF
CDR3 DNA: TGTGCCAGCAGCCGCATCGGGGGCAATGAGCAGTTCTTC

clone size: NA
J gene: TRBJ2-5
D gene: TRBD1
V gene: TRBV28
CDR3 protein: CASSRETDRSQETQYF
CDR3 DNA: TGTGCCAGCAGTCGAGAAACGGACAGGAGCCAAGAGACCCAGTACTTC

clone size: NA
J gene: TRBJ2-5
D gene: TRBD1
V gene: TRBV25-1
CDR3 protein: CASSEFRDRSQETQYF
CDR3 DNA: TGTGCCAGCAGTGAATTCCGGGACAGGTCCCAAGAGACCCAGTACTTC

clone size: NA
J gene: TRBJ1-5
D gene: NA
V gene: TRBV18
CDR3 protein: CASSPSQGAIQPQHF
CDR3 DNA: TGTGCCAGCTCACCATCACAAGGGGCAATTCAGCCCCAGCATTTT

clone size: NA
J gene: TRBJ2-7
D gene: TRBD1
V gene: TRBV7-3
CDR3 protein: CASSPLGTVGSEQYF
CDR3 DNA: TGTGCCAGCAGCCCTCTGGGGACAGTGGGTTCCGAGCAGTACTTC

clone size: NA
J gene: TRBJ1-1
D gene: TRBD1
V gene: TRBV19
CDR3 protein: CASSIDRVGQAAFF
CDR3 DNA: TGTGCCAGTAGTATAGATCGCGTGGGACAGGCGGCTTTCTTT

clone size: NA
J gene: TRBJ2-7
D gene: NA
V gene: TRBV20-1
CDR3 protein: CSASNDMPPTLGNEQYF
CDR3 DNA: TGCAGTGCTAGTAACGACATGCCCCCGACCTTGGGGAACGAGCAGTACTTC

clone size: NA
J gene: TRBJ2-1
D gene: NA
V gene: TRBV6-5
CDR3 protein: CASSSSGYEQFF
CDR3 DNA: TGTGCCAGCAGTAGTAGCGGTTATGAGCAGTTCTTC

clone size: NA
J gene: TRBJ2-3
D gene: TRBD2
V gene: TRBV3-1/TRBV3-2
CDR3 protein: CASSQRGPGTMEYF
CDR3 DNA: TGTGCCAGCAGCCAAAGGGGCCCGGGGACTATGGAGTATTTT

clone size: NA
J gene: TRBJ2-7
D gene: TRBD1
V gene: TRBV4-3
CDR3 protein: CASSQRDRGYLEQYF
CDR3 DNA: TGCGCCAGCAGCCAGAGGGACAGGGGGTATCTCGAGCAGTACTTC

clone size: once
J gene: TRBJ1-5
D gene: NA
V gene: TRBV7-4
CDR3 protein: CASSLAQLWNQPQHF
CDR3 DNA: TGTGCCAGCAGCTTAGCCCAGCTGTGGAATCAGCCCCAGCATTTT

clone size: once
J gene: TRBJ1-2
D gene: NA
V gene: TRBV12-3/TRBV12-4
CDR3 protein: CASSLGGNYGYTF
CDR3 DNA: TGTGCCAGCAGTTTAGGCGGAAACTATGGCTACACCTTC

clone size: once
J gene: TRBJ2-7
D gene: TRBD2
V gene: TRBV7-9
CDR3 protein: CASSLPGGTEQYF
CDR3 DNA: TGTGCCAGCAGCTTACCGGGGGGGACCGAGCAGTACTTC

clone size: NA
J gene: TRBJ2-5
D gene: TRBD1
V gene: TRBV7-3
CDR3 protein: CASSLGTGQETQYF
CDR3 DNA: TGTGCCAGCAGCTTAGGGACAGGGCAGGAGACCCAGTACTTC

clone size: NA
J gene: TRBJ2-5
D gene: NA
V gene: TRBV30
CDR3 protein: CAWSTVSGRLGTQYF
CDR3 DNA: TGTGCCTGGAGTACTGTCTCGGGCCGGCTGGGGACCCAGTACTTC

clone size: NA
J gene: TRBJ1-2
D gene: NA
V gene: TRBV6-5
CDR3 protein: CASSYGPNYGYTF
CDR3 DNA: TGTGCCAGCAGTTACGGACCCAATTATGGCTACACCTTC

clone size: few
J gene: TRBJ2-7
D gene: TRBD1
V gene: TRBV6-5
CDR3 protein: CASSRDRGAYEQYF
CDR3 DNA: TGTGCCAGCAGTAGGGACAGGGGGGCCTACGAGCAGTACTTC

clone size: NA
J gene: TRBJ2-6
D gene: NA
V gene: TRBV11-2
CDR3 protein: CASSSLVSGANVLTF
CDR3 DNA: TGTGCCAGCAGCTCCCTAGTCTCTGGGGCCAACGTCCTGACTTTC

clone size: few
J gene: TRBJ1-4
D gene: NA
V gene: TRBV5-1
CDR3 protein: CASSLREFEKLFF
CDR3 DNA: TGCGCCAGCAGCTTAAGGGAGTTTGAAAAACTGTTTTTT

clone size: NA
J gene: TRBJ2-3
D gene: TRBD2
V gene: TRBV11-2
CDR3 protein: CASSLAGGGPDTQYF
CDR3 DNA: TGTGCCAGCAGCTTAGCGGGGGGGGGCCCGGATACGCAGTATTTT

clone size: NA
J gene: TRBJ2-3
D gene: NA
V gene: TRBV19
CDR3 protein: CASRSGGITDTQYF
CDR3 DNA: TGTGCCAGTAGATCTGGGGGAATTACAGATACGCAGTATTTT

clone size: NA
J gene: TRBJ2-2
D gene: NA
V gene: TRBV11-2
CDR3 protein: CASSFNRVAGELFF
CDR3 DNA: TGTGCCAGCAGCTTCAACAGGGTCGCCGGGGAGCTGTTTTTT

clone size: few
J gene: TRBJ1-6
D gene: NA
V gene: TRBV30
CDR3 protein: CAWSPQQGRNSPLHF
CDR3 DNA: TGTGCCTGGAGTCCACAACAGGGCCGCAATTCACCCCTCCACTTT

clone size: once
J gene: TRBJ1-5
D gene: NA
V gene: TRBV28
CDR3 protein: CASRPGKNNQPQHF
CDR3 DNA: TGTGCCAGCAGACCAGGGAAAAACAATCAGCCCCAGCATTTT

clone size: NA
J gene: TRBJ2-7
D gene: TRBD2
V gene: TRBV7-3
CDR3 protein: CASSLMRLAGANYEQYF
CDR3 DNA: TGTGCCAGCAGCTTAATGCGTCTAGCGGGGGCGAACTACGAGCAGTACTTC

clone size: NA
J gene: TRBJ1-1
D gene: NA
V gene: TRBV7-9
CDR3 protein: CASSALGGRTEAFF
CDR3 DNA: TGTGCCAGCAGCGCCTTGGGGGGGAGGACTGAAGCTTTCTTT

clone size: NA
J gene: TRBJ2-2
D gene: TRBD1
V gene: TRBV6-5
CDR3 protein: CASSRQGSDTGELFF
CDR3 DNA: TGTGCCAGCAGTCGACAGGGAAGTGACACCGGGGAGCTGTTTTTT

clone size: NA
J gene: TRBJ2-1
D gene: NA
V gene: TRBV6-4
CDR3 protein: CASSEGPDNEQFF
CDR3 DNA: TGTGCCAGCAGTGAGGGACCAGACAATGAGCAGTTCTTC

clone size: NA
J gene: TRBJ2-5
D gene: TRBD1
V gene: TRBV9
CDR3 protein: CASNSGTGMRKETQYF
CDR3 DNA: TGTGCCAGCAATTCCGGGACAGGGATGAGAAAAGAGACCCAGTACTTC

clone size: NA
J gene: TRBJ1-1
D gene: TRBD1
V gene: TRBV7-9
CDR3 protein: CASSKRTGGDDTEAFF
CDR3 DNA: TGTGCCAGCAGCAAACGGACAGGGGGCGATGACACTGAAGCTTTCTTT

clone size: NA
J gene: TRBJ2-3
D gene: TRBD2
V gene: TRBV7-3
CDR3 protein: CASSPSLAGGSDTQYF
CDR3 DNA: TGTGCCAGCAGCCCAAGTTTAGCGGGGGGCTCCGATACGCAGTATTTT

clone size: once
J gene: TRBJ2-7
D gene: TRBD2
V gene: TRBV2
CDR3 protein: CASREGLAGSEQYF
CDR3 DNA: TGTGCCAGCAGGGAGGGACTAGCGGGGTCTGAGCAGTACTTC

clone size: NA
J gene: TRBJ2-3
D gene: NA
V gene: TRBV7-2
CDR3 protein: CASSLGPDSSTDTQYF
CDR3 DNA: TGTGCCAGCAGCTTAGGACCGGACTCCTCCACAGATACGCAGTATTTT

clone size: NA
J gene: TRBJ1-4
D gene: NA
V gene: TRBV5-1
CDR3 protein: CASSLGQGLANEKLFF
CDR3 DNA: TGCGCCAGCAGCTTGGGCCAGGGGTTAGCTAATGAAAAACTGTTTTTT

clone size: few
J gene: TRBJ2-2
D gene: NA
V gene: TRBV29-1
CDR3 protein: CSVVGSVNTGELFF
CDR3 DNA: TGCAGCGTTGTAGGGTCGGTGAACACCGGGGAGCTGTTTTTT

clone size: NA
J gene: TRBJ2-1
D gene: TRBD2
V gene: TRBV9
CDR3 protein: CASSRPSGGPYNEQFF
CDR3 DNA: TGTGCCAGCAGCAGACCTAGCGGGGGGCCCTACAATGAGCAGTTCTTC

clone size: NA
J gene: TRBJ2-7
D gene: TRBD2
V gene: TRBV6-1
CDR3 protein: CASSEVSGSSYEQYF
CDR3 DNA: TGTGCCAGCAGTGAAGTTAGCGGGAGCTCCTACGAGCAGTACTTC

clone size: NA
J gene: TRBJ1-5
D gene: NA
V gene: TRBV6-5
CDR3 protein: CASTRGAQPQHF
CDR3 DNA: TGTGCCAGCACTAGAGGGGCCCAGCCCCAGCATTTT

clone size: NA
J gene: TRBJ2-1
D gene: TRBD2
V gene: TRBV9
CDR3 protein: CASSGGTGLAAYNEQFF
CDR3 DNA: TGTGCCAGCAGCGGGGGGACTGGACTAGCGGCCTACAATGAGCAGTTCTTC

clone size: NA
J gene: TRBJ1-6
D gene: TRBD1
V gene: TRBV18
CDR3 protein: CASSPVQGEGSPLHF
CDR3 DNA: TGTGCCAGCTCACCAGTACAGGGGGAGGGTTCACCCCTCCACTTT

clone size: NA
J gene: TRBJ2-7
D gene: NA
V gene: TRBV6-2/TRBV6-3
CDR3 protein: CASSYWGPNEQYF
CDR3 DNA: TGTGCCAGCAGTTACTGGGGACCCAACGAGCAGTACTTC

clone size: NA
J gene: TRBJ1-1
D gene: NA
V gene: TRBV15
CDR3 protein: CATSRGLVGETEAFF
CDR3 DNA: TGTGCCACCAGCAGAGGGTTAGTTGGTGAGACTGAAGCTTTCTTT

clone size: few
J gene: TRBJ1-5
D gene: NA
V gene: TRBV18
CDR3 protein: CASSPNEGDSNQPQHF
CDR3 DNA: TGTGCCAGCTCACCAAATGAGGGGGATAGCAATCAGCCCCAGCATTTT

clone size: NA
J gene: TRBJ2-1
D gene: TRBD1
V gene: TRBV5-4
CDR3 protein: CASSRTGSLNEQFF
CDR3 DNA: TGTGCCAGCAGCCGGACAGGGAGTCTCAATGAGCAGTTCTTC

clone size: NA
J gene: TRBJ2-5
D gene: TRBD2
V gene: TRBV28
CDR3 protein: CASSSLAGGPGEETQYF
CDR3 DNA: TGTGCCAGCAGTTCCCTAGCGGGGGGACCCGGTGAAGAGACCCAGTACTTC

clone size: NA
J gene: TRBJ2-7
D gene: TRBD1
V gene: TRBV30
CDR3 protein: CAWTPSDRGTYEQYF
CDR3 DNA: TGTGCCTGGACCCCCTCGGACAGGGGCACCTACGAGCAGTACTTC

clone size: NA
J gene: TRBJ2-7
D gene: TRBD1
V gene: TRBV29-1
CDR3 protein: CSVLFPGQGQYF
CDR3 DNA: TGCAGCGTTTTATTTCCGGGACAGGGACAGTACTTC

clone size: NA
J gene: TRBJ1-5
D gene: NA
V gene: TRBV4-3
CDR3 protein: CASSQDWVGGNQPQHF
CDR3 DNA: TGCGCCAGCAGCCAAGATTGGGTGGGTGGCAATCAGCCCCAGCATTTT